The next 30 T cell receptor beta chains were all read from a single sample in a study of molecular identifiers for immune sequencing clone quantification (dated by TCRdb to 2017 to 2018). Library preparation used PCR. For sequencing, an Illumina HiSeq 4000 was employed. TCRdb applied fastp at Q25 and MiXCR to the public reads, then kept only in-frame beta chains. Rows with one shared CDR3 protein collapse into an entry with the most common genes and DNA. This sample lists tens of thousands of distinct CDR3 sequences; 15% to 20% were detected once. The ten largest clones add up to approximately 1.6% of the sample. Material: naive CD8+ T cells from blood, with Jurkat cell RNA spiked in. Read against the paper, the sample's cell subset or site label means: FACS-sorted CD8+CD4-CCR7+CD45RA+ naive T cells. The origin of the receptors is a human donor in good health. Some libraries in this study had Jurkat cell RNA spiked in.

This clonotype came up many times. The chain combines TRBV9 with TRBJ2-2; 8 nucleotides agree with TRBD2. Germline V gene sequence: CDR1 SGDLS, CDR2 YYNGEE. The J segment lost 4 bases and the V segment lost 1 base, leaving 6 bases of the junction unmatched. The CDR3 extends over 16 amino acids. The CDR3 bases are TGTGCCAGCAGCGTACATAGCGGGGAACGCACCGGGGAGCTGTTTTTT. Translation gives CASSVHSGERTGELFF.

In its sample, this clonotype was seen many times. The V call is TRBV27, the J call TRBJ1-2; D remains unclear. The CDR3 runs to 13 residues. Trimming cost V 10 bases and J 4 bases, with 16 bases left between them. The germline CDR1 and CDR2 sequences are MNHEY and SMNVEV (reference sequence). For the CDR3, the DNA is TGTGCCACTAGAGGGAGGTCTTTCTATGGCTACACCTTC. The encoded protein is CATRGRSFYGYTF.

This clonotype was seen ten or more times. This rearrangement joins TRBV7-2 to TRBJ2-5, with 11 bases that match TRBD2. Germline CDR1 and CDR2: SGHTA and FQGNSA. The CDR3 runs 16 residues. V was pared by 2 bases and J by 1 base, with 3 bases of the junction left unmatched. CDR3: CASSLLTSGVQETQYF. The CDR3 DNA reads TGTGCCAGCAGCTTACTGACTAGCGGGGTCCAAGAGACCCAGTACTTC.

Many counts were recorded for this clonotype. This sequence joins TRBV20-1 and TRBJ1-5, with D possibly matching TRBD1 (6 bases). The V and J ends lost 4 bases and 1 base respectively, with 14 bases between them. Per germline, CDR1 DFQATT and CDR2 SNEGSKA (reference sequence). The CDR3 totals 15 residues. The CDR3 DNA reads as TGCAGTGCTATATGGGGGGCTGCGAGCAATCAGCCCCAGCATTTT. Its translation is CSAIWGAASNQPQHF.

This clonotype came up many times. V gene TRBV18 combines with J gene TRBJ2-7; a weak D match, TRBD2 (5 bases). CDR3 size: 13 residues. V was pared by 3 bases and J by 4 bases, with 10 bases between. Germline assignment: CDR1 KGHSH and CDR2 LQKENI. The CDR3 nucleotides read TGTGCCAGCTCACCCTCCGGGATGTACGAGCAGTACTTC. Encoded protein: CASSPSGMYEQYF.

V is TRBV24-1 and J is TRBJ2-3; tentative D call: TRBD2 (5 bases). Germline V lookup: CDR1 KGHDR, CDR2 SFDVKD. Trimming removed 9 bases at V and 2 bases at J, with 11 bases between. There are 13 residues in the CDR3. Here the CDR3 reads CATEGRNTDTQYF. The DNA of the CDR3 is TGTGCCACCGAGGGCAGGAACACAGATACGCAGTATTTT.

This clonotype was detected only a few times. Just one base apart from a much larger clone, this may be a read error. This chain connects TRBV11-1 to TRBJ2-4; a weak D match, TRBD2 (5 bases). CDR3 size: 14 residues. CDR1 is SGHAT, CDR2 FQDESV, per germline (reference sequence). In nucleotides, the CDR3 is TGTGCCAGCAGCTCCGTGCTAGCCAAAAACATTCTGTACTTC. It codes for CASSSVLAKNILYF.

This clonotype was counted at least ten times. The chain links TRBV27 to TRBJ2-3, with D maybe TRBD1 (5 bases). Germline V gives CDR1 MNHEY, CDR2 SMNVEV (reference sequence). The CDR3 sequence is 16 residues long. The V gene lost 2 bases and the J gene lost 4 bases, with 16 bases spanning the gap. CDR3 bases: TGTGCCAGCAGTTTAGGTTCGGCGCTGGGGCCAGATACGCAGTATTTT. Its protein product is CASSLGSALGPDTQYF.

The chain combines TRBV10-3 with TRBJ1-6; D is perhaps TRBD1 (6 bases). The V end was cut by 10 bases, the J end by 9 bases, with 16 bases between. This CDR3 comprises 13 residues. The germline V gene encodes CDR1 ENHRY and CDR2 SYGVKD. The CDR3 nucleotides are TGTGCCAGCCAACAGGGAAACGGTTCACCCCTCCACTTT. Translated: CASQQGNGSPLHF.

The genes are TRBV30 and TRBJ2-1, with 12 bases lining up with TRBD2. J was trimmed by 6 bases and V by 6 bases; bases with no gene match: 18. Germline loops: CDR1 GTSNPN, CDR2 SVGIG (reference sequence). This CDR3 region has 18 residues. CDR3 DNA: TGTGCCTGTTTCGGACTAGCGGGATTCAAAGGGGCCTCCAATGAGCAGTTCTTC. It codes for CACFGLAGFKGASNEQFF. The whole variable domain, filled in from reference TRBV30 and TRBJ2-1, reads SQTIHQWPATLVQPVGSPLSLECTVEGTSNPNLYWYRQAAGRGLQLLFYSVGIGQISSEVPQNLSASRPQDRQFILSSKKLLLSDSGFYLCACFGLAGFKGASNEQFFGPGTRLTVL.

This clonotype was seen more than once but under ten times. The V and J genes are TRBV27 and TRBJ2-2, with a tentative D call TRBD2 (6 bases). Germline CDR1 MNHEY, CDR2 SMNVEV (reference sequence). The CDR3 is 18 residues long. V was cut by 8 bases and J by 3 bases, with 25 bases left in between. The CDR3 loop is CASAPSAGGRLDTGELFF. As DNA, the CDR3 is TGTGCCAGCGCCCCCAGTGCGGGTGGGAGGTTGGACACCGGGGAGCTGTTTTTT.

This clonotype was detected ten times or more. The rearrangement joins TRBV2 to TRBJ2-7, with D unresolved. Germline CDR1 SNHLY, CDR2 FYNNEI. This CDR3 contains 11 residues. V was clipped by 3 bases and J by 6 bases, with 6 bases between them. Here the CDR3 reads CASSDGAEQYF. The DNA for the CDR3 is TGTGCCAGCAGTGATGGTGCCGAGCAGTACTTC.

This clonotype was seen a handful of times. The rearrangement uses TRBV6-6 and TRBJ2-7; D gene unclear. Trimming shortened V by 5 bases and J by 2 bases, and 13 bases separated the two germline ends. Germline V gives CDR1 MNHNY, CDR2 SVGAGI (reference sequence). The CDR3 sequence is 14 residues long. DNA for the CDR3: TGTGCCAGCAGTACCGGTGCCCCACCCTACGAGCAGTACTTC. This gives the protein CASSTGAPPYEQYF.

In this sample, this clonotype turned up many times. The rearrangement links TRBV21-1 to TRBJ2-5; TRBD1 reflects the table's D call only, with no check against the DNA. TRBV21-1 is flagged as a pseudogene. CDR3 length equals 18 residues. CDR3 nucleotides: TGTGCCAGCAGCAAAGCCCTTTTTAACCGGGACAGTCAAGAGACCCAGTACTTC. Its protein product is CASSKALFNRDSQETQYF.

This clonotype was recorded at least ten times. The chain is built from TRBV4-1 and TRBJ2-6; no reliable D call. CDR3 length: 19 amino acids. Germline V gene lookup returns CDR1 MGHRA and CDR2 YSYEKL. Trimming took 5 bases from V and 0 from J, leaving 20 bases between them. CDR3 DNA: TGCGCCAGCAGCAAAAGGGTAGGTGCGAGCGCCTCTGGGGCCAACGTCCTGACTTTC. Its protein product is CASSKRVGASASGANVLTF.

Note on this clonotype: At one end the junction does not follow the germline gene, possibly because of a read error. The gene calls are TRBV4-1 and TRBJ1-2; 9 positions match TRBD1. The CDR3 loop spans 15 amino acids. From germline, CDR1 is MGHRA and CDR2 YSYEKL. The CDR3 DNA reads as TGCGCCGGCAGCCCGAATCCCGGGACAGGGATTGGCTACACCTTC. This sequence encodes CAGSPNPGTGIGYTF.

CDR3: CSASDGKFFSSDTQYF. The CDR3 coding sequence is TGCAGTGCGAGCGACGGGAAGTTCTTTAGTTCAGATACGCAGTATTTT. This chain connects TRBV20-1 to TRBJ2-3, with a possible D match to TRBD2 (5 bases). Trimming shortened V by 6 bases and J by 4 bases, and 23 bases separated the two germline ends. CDR3 length: 16 residues. In germline, CDR1 is DFQATT, CDR2 SNEGSKA (reference sequence).

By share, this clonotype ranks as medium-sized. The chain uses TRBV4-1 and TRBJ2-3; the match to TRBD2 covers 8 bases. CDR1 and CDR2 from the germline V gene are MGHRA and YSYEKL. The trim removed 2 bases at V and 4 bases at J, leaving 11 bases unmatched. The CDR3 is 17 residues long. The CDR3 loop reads CASSQLRAGDEADTQYF. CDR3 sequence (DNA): TGCGCCAGCAGCCAACTAAGAGCGGGAGACGAGGCAGATACGCAGTATTTT.

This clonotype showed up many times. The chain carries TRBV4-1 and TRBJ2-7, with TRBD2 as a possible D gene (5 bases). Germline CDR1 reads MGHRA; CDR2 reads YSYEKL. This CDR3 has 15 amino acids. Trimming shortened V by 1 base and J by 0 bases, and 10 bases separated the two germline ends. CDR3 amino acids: CASSQATLASYEQYF. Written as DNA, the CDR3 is TGCGCCAGCAGCCAAGCTACTCTAGCCTCCTACGAGCAGTACTTC.

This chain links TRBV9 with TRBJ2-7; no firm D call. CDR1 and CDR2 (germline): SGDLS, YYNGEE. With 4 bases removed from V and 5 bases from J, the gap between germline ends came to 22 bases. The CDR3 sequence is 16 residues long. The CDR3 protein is CASSFPTGSRVHEQYF. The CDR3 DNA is TGTGCCAGCAGCTTCCCGACCGGGTCTCGGGTCCACGAGCAGTACTTC.

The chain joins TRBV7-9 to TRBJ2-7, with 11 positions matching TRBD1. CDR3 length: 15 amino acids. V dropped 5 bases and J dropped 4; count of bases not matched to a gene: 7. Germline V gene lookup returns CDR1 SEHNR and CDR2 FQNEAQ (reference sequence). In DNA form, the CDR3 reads TGTGCCAGCAGCAGCAGCGGACAGGGGGCTTACGAGCAGTACTTC. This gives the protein CASSSSGQGAYEQYF.

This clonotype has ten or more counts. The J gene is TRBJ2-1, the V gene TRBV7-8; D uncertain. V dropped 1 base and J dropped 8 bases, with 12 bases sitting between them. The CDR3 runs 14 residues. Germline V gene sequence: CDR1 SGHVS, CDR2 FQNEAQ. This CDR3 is CASSLERGGDEQFF. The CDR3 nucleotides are TGTGCCAGCAGCTTAGAGCGTGGCGGTGATGAGCAGTTCTTC.

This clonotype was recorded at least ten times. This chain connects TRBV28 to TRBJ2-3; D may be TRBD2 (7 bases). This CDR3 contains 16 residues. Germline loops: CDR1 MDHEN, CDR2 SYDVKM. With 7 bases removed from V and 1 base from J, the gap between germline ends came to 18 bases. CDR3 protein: CASTKSGGKGTDTQYF. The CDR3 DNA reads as TGTGCCAGCACAAAATCGGGGGGCAAGGGCACAGATACGCAGTATTTT.

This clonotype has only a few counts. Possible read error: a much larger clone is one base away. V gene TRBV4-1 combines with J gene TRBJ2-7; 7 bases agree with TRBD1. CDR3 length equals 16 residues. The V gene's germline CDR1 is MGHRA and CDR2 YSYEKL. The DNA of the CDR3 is TGCGCCGGCAGCCAAGGCCCAACAGGGGATGCCTACGAGCAGTACTTC. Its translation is CAGSQGPTGDAYEQYF.

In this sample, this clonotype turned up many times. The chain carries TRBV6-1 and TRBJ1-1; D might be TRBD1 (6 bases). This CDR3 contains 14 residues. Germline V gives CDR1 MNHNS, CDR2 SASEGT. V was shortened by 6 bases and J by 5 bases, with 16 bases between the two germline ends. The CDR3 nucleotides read TGTGCCAGCAGCCCCGGGACATCCAGTACTGAAGCTTTCTTT. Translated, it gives CASSPGTSSTEAFF.

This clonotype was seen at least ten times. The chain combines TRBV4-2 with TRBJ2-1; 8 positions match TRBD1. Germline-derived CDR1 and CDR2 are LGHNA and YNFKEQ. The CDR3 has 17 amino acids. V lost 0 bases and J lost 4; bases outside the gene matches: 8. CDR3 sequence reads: CASSQEGAGGLYNEQFF. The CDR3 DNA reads TGTGCCAGCAGCCAAGAGGGGGCAGGGGGCCTTTACAATGAGCAGTTCTTC.

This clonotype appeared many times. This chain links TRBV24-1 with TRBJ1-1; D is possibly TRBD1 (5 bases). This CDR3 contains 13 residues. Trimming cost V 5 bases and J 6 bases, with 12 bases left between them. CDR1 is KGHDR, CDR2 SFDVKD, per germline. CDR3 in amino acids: CATSGGIEAEAFF. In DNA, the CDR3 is TGTGCCACCAGTGGGGGGATCGAGGCTGAAGCTTTCTTT.

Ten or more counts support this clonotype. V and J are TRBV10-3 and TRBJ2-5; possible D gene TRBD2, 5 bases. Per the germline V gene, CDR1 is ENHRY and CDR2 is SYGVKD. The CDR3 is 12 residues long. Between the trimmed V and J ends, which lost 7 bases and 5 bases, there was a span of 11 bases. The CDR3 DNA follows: TGTGCCATCATGGATCGGGATGAGACCCAGTACTTC. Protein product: CAIMDRDETQYF.

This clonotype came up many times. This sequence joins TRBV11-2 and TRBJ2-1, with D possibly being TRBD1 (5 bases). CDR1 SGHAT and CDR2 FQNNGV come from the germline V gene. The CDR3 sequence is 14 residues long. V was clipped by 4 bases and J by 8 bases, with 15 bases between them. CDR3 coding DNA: TGTGCCAGCAGCTCAGGGTTAGCCCCCCATGAGCAGTTCTTC. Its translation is CASSSGLAPHEQFF.

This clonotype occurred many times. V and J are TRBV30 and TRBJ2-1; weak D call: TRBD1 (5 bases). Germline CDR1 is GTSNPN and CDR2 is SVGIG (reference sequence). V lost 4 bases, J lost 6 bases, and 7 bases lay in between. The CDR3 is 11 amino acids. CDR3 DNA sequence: TGTGCCTGGAATCAGGGCAATGAGCAGTTCTTC. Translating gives CAWNQGNEQFF.